These 19 T cell receptor beta chains share one sample of origin, sequenced in a study of T cells in Graves' hyperthyroidism and ophthalmopathy. RNA transcripts yielded amplified TCR beta CDR3 regions. HTBI primers drove first-round RT-PCR of the TCR CDR3. TCRdb analysed the multiplex PCR reads with MiXCR anew, one entry per CDR3 protein. The sample holds about 840,000 distinct CDR3 sequences, roughly 37% seen once. Sequencing was done on a sample of blood. The receptors come from a man aged 18 to 29 with Graves' hyperthyroidism.

The chain carries TRBV9 and TRBJ2-2, with 8 bases matching TRBD1. The germline CDR1 and CDR2 sequences are SGDLS and YYNGEE. V gave up 2 bases and J gave up 6 bases; unmatched junction bases: 12. The CDR3 has 17 residues. The CDR3 spells CASSVSAGTGRSGELFF. The DNA of the CDR3 is TGTGCCAGCAGCGTCTCTGCCGGGACAGGTCGGTCCGGGGAGCTGTTTTTT.

There are many counts of this clonotype. The gene calls are TRBV2 and TRBJ1-5; D might be TRBD1 (6 bases). The CDR3 totals 15 residues. Germline V CDR1 and CDR2: SNHLY, FYNNEI. V shed 2 bases and J shed 6 bases, with 14 bases lying between them. The CDR3 bases are TGTGCCAGCAGTGAATACAGGGTTGACTCTCAGCCCCAGCATTTT. Amino acid sequence: CASSEYRVDSQPQHF.

J is TRBJ1-1 and V is TRBV11-2; possible D gene TRBD1, 5 bases. Germline-derived CDR1 and CDR2 are SGHAT and FQNNGV. The V gene lost 5 bases and the J gene lost 3 bases, with 16 bases spanning the gap. There are 15 residues in the CDR3. The CDR3 DNA is TGTGCCAGCAGCCCAGAGGCAGGGCCTGACACTGAAGCTTTCTTT. Its protein is CASSPEAGPDTEAFF.

There are many counts of this clonotype. The chain carries TRBV29-1 and TRBJ2-6; the match to TRBD2 covers 13 bases. V dropped 7 bases and J dropped 1; count of bases not matched to a gene: 7. Germline lookup yields CDR1 SQVTM and CDR2 ANQGSEA. The CDR3 runs 17 residues. The CDR3: CSALTSGRPSGANVLTF. In DNA form, the CDR3 reads TGCAGCGCATTGACTAGCGGGAGGCCTTCTGGGGCCAACGTCCTGACTTTC.

In the case of this clonotype: A read error may produce the germline difference seen at one junction end. The J gene is TRBJ2-7, the V gene TRBV10-3, with TRBD2 matching 13 bases. This CDR3 has 17 amino acids. Germline V gives CDR1 ENHRY, CDR2 SYGVKD. CDR3 sequence reads: CASSYTPWTSGGYEQYF. The DNA for the CDR3 is TGTGCCAGCAGTTATACTCCTTGGACTAGCGGGGGCTACGAGCAGTACTTC.

This clonotype was seen a handful of times. The V gene is TRBV5-1, the J gene TRBJ1-1; the match to TRBD1 covers 7 bases. CDR1 is SGHRS, CDR2 YFSETQ, per germline. The V segment lost 5 bases and the J segment 11 bases; nucleotides outside the gene matches: 6. The CDR3 length is 11 residues. CDR3 protein: CASRRGRTAFF. The CDR3 nucleotides are TGCGCCAGCAGGAGGGGGCGAACTGCTTTCTTT. Full variable domain (outside the CDR3, taken from reference TRBV5-1 and TRBJ1-1): KAGVTQTPRYLIKTRGQQVTLSCSPISGHRSVSWYQQTPGQGLQFLFEYFSETQRNKGNFPGRFSGRQFSNSRSEMNVSTLELGDSALYLCASRRGRTAFFGQGTRLTVV.

This clonotype was found many times. The chain joins TRBV7-2 to TRBJ1-5; maybe TRBD1 (5 bases). With 3 bases removed from V and 4 bases from J, the gap between germline ends came to 10 bases. Germline CDR1 is SGHTA and CDR2 is FQGNSA. The CDR3 is 14 residues long. DNA for the CDR3: TGTGCCAGCAGCTTCGGGGCCCAGAATCAGCCCCAGCATTTT. Residues: CASSFGAQNQPQHF.

Worth noting for this clonotype: Germline and junction disagree at one end, which may indicate a read error. The J gene is TRBJ1-5, the V gene TRBV9; TRBD1 is a possible D gene (6 bases). Germline CDR1 SGDLS, CDR2 YYNGEE. The CDR3 is 14 amino acids. The CDR3 DNA reads as TGTGCCAGCAGCTTGACAGGTAGCAATAAGCCCCAGCATTTT. Amino acids: CASSLTGSNKPQHF.

Regarding this clonotype: This may be a read error, as it is one base from a much larger clone. The chain recombines TRBV19 with TRBJ1-2; D ambiguous. CDR3 length: 15 residues. From germline, CDR1 is LNHDA and CDR2 SQIVND (reference sequence). V was clipped by 3 bases and J by 4 bases, with 15 bases between them. The CDR3 nucleotides are TGTGCCAGTAGTATTAGGCATTCTGAGGTCTATGGCTACACCTTC. The encoded protein is CASSIRHSEVYGYTF.

In its sample, this clonotype was seen a few times. V and J are TRBV28 and TRBJ1-5, with no clear D. V was cut by 6 bases and J by 5 bases, with 11 bases left in between. This CDR3 is 13 amino acids long. Germline CDR1 is MDHEN and CDR2 is SYDVKM. DNA of the CDR3: TGTGCCAGCAGCGCAATAACGGATCAGCCCCAGCATTTT. It codes for CASSAITDQPQHF.

The chain recombines TRBV6-2 or TRBV6-3 with TRBJ1-5; 10 nucleotides agree with TRBD1. Germline V CDR1 and CDR2: MNHEY, SVGEGT. This CDR3 region has 16 residues. The V and J ends lost 5 bases and 4 bases, in that order; junction bases with no gene match: 8. The CDR3 DNA is TGTGCCAGCAGTAGCCAGACAGGGGGCCCTAATCAGCCCCAGCATTTT. Translation: CASSSQTGGPNQPQHF.

The chain couples TRBV7-8 to TRBJ1-2; D ambiguous. Germline assignment: CDR1 SGHVS and CDR2 FQNEAQ. Trimming shortened V by 6 bases and J by 12 bases, and 11 bases separated the two germline ends. The length of the CDR3 is 10 residues. The CDR3 DNA sequence: TGTGCCAGCAGGGCTATCGGAAACACCTTC. This encodes CASRAIGNTF.

Details on this clonotype: It may be a read error: a sequence one base away is much more abundant. This chain uses TRBV19 with TRBJ1-1, with D unresolved. Germline CDR1 LNHDA, CDR2 SQIVND (reference sequence). The CDR3 loop spans 14 amino acids. The CDR3 region is CASSMSIMNTEASF. CDR3 bases: TGTGCCAGTAGTATGAGCATCATGAACACTGAAGCTTCCTTT. Full variable domain (outside the CDR3, taken from reference TRBV19 and TRBJ1-1): DGGITQSPKYLFRKEGQNVTLSCEQNLNHDAMYWYRQDPGQGLRLIYYSQIVNDFQKGDIAEGYSVSREKKESFPLTVTSAQKNPTAFYLCASSMSIMNTEASFGQGTRLTVV.

A few counts support this clonotype. The junction differs from germline at one of its ends, possibly a read error. V gene TRBV7-2 combines with J gene TRBJ2-7; D may match TRBD1 or TRBD2 (5 bases each). The CDR3 is 15 residues long. CDR1 and CDR2 (germline): SGHTA, FQGNSA. CDR3 nucleotides: TGCGCCAGCAGCCAACTCCGGGACCCATCCTACGAGCAGTACTTC. Its protein product is CASSQLRDPSYEQYF.

This clonotype was counted ten times or more. V usage is TRBV25-1 and J usage is TRBJ1-2; 11 bases are shared with TRBD1. Germline trimming cut 5 bases from V and 5 bases from J; bases unmatched to any gene: 4. The length of the CDR3 is 14 residues. The germline V gene has CDR1 MGHDK and CDR2 SYGVNS. The CDR3 loop reads CASSWTGGGYGYTF. The CDR3 DNA follows: TGTGCCAGCAGTTGGACAGGGGGCGGGTATGGCTACACCTTC.

The rearrangement uses TRBV25-1 and TRBJ1-5; D gene uncertain. With 5 bases removed from V and 7 bases from J, the gap between germline ends came to 15 bases. This CDR3 is built from 14 residues. Germline loops: CDR1 MGHDK, CDR2 SYGVNS. The CDR3 protein is CASSYGRVEQPQHF. The DNA for the CDR3 is TGTGCCAGCAGTTATGGAAGGGTCGAGCAGCCCCAGCATTTT. The full variable domain, rest sourced from reference TRBV25-1 and TRBJ1-5, is EADIYQTPRYLVIGTGKKITLECSQTMGHDKMYWYQQDPGMELHLIHYSYGVNSTEKGDLSSESTVSRIRTEHFPLTLESARPSHTSQYLCASSYGRVEQPQHFGDGTRLSIL.

This clonotype has just one count. The chain employs TRBV4-3 and TRBJ1-2; D gene ambiguous. Germline V CDR1 and CDR2: LGHNA, YSLEER. The length of the CDR3 is 15 residues. Trimming left V 1 base short and J 0 bases short, with 9 bases between. The CDR3 region has the DNA TGCGCCAGCAGCCAAGGGAGAGAACCTAACTATGGCTACACCTTC. Encoded protein: CASSQGREPNYGYTF.

This clonotype has a count of ten or more. The chain joins TRBV29-1 to TRBJ2-7; D ambiguous. Germline-derived CDR1 and CDR2 are SQVTM and ANQGSEA. The V end lost 0 bases, the J end lost 7 bases, and 7 bases lay between the germline ends. The CDR3 loop spans 11 amino acids. This CDR3 is CSVEDLGEQYF. CDR3 coding DNA: TGCAGCGTTGAAGATCTTGGGGAGCAGTACTTC.

The V call is TRBV29-1, the J call TRBJ1-1; TRBD1 is a possible D gene (5 bases). The germline CDR1 and CDR2 sequences are SQVTM and ANQGSEA. V was pared by 8 bases and J by 0 bases, with 10 bases between. This CDR3 spans 12 amino acids. CDR3 bases: TGCAGCCCTGGGACGGTGAACACTGAAGCTTTCTTT. As protein: CSPGTVNTEAFF. The entire variable domain, with the rest obtained from reference TRBV29-1 and TRBJ1-1, is as follows: SAVISQKPSRDICQRGTSLTIQCQVDSQVTMMFWYRQQPGQSLTLIATANQGSEATYESGFVIDKFPISRPNLTFSTLTVSNMSPEDSSIYLCSPGTVNTEAFFGQGTRLTVV.